This T cell receptor (beta chain) comes out of a study of CD8 T cells in Susac syndrome. The CDR3 runs to 10 residues. V gave up 2 bases and J gave up 9 bases, with 2 bases separating them. From germline, CDR1 is MNHEY and CDR2 SVGAGI. With random hexamers, reverse transcription was performed on roughly 0.45 to 1 ug of RNA. Using its own MiXCR run on the immunoSEQ multiplex PCR reads, TCRdb lists one record per CDR3 protein. This table holds around 280,000 distinct CDR3 sequences, 80% to 90% found once. Sequencing input: CD8+ T cells from PBMCs. The source is a human donor with multiple sclerosis. The chain joins TRBV6-5 to TRBJ2-1, with D unresolved. The CDR3 DNA is TGTGCCAGCAGTTACCCTGAGCAGTTCTTC. Translating it yields CASSYPEQFF.